This is a list of T cell receptor beta chains from one sample in a study of long-term antiretroviral therapy in people with HIV. Libraries were prepared by immunoSEQ multiplex PCR; TCRdb keeps only in-frame clonotypes and omits some of them. The data contain fewer than 40,000 clones, less than 90% of them singletons. The source was unsorted PBMCs, collected just before starting antiretroviral therapy. Receptors originate from a woman between 18 and 29 years old with HIV. CDR3s include the opening cysteine and the closing phenylalanine or tryptophan. Fields, in order: CDR3 length, J gene, D gene, V gene, clone size, CDR3 DNA, CDR3 protein. The D gene is left open where the match is weak. Rows may omit the clone size; those that give it use once, few, many or a size class.

16 TRBJ2-3 NA TRBV11-2 NA TGTGCCAGCAGCCGGGCGGACGGGAGACGAGGGAATACGCAGTATTTT CASSRADGRRGNTQYF
13 TRBJ2-7 NA TRBV4-1 NA TGCGCCAGCAGCCGGCCAGATCTCTACGAGCAGTACTTC CASSRPDLYEQYF
16 TRBJ2-1 TRBD2 TRBV10-2 NA TGCGCCAGCAGTGGGGAGACTAGCGGAGATTACAATGAGCAGTTCTTC CASSGETSGDYNEQFF
16 TRBJ2-1 NA TRBV5-1 NA TGCGCCAGCAGCTTGGAGGCGGATAGCTCCTACAATGAGCAGTTCTTC CASSLEADSSYNEQFF
15 TRBJ2-7 NA TRBV4-3 NA TGCGCCAGCAGCCAAGCAACCTTCTCAGGGGTCGAGCAGTACTTC CASSQATFSGVEQYF
14 TRBJ2-3 NA TRBV5-4 NA TGTGCCAGCGGGAGAAGGGGAGGCACAGATACGCAGTATTTT CASGRRGGTDTQYF
14 TRBJ2-1 TRBD2 TRBV19 NA TGTGCCAGTAGTATCGGGACTAGGGACAATGAGCAGTTCTTC CASSIGTRDNEQFF
15 TRBJ1-5 TRBD1 TRBV28 NA TGTGCCAGCAGCAGCGACAGGGGGCGAAGTCAGCCCCAGCATTTT CASSSDRGRSQPQHF
18 TRBJ2-2 NA TRBV12-2 NA TGTGCAAGTCGCTTAGTCACTAGGGGCCGCCTTTTGACCGGGGAGCTGTTTTTT CASRLVTRGRLLTGELFF
17 TRBJ2-2 NA TRBV15 NA TGTGCCACCAGCAGAGAAACGGCGAGCGGAAACACCGGGGAGCTGTTTTTT CATSRETASGNTGELFF
14 TRBJ2-7 TRBD1 TRBV28 once TGTGCCAGCAGTTTCGGGGACAGGGGCTACGAGCAGTACTTC CASSFGDRGYEQYF
15 TRBJ1-5 TRBD1 TRBV7-8 few TGTGCCAGCAGCATCGGGACAGGCGGAAATCAGCCCCAGCATTTT CASSIGTGGNQPQHF
17 TRBJ2-7 TRBD2 TRBV9 NA TGTGCCAGCAGTCCTGAGGGTGCGGGAGCGGGAGGGTACGAGCAGTACTTC CASSPEGAGAGGYEQYF
19 TRBJ2-7 NA TRBV5-1 once TGCGCCAGCAGCCCGCTCCGGGCGGGGCGGGAACTCCGAACGTACGAGCAGTACTTC CASSPLRAGRELRTYEQYF
14 TRBJ2-3 NA TRBV28 NA TGTGCCAGCAATCGGGTAGCGGTGTCGGATACGCAGTATTTT CASNRVAVSDTQYF
16 TRBJ2-1 TRBD2 TRBV7-9 NA TGTGCCAGCAGTCGACAGGCGGCTAGCGGGAGTCAAGGGCAGTTCTTC CASSRQAASGSQGQFF
14 TRBJ1-2 NA TRBV7-2 few TGTGCCAGCAGCTTAGGCAGGGTTAACTATGGCTACACCTTC CASSLGRVNYGYTF
17 TRBJ2-7 TRBD2 TRBV11-2 NA TGTGCCAGCAGCACCGGGACTAGCGGGAGAAGGACCTACGAGCAGTACTTC CASSTGTSGRRTYEQYF
14 TRBJ1-1 NA TRBV7-3 NA TGTGCCAGCAGCTTAACGTTAGGGGATAGAGAAGCTTTCTTT CASSLTLGDREAFF
13 TRBJ1-1 NA TRBV7-3 NA TGTGCCAGCAGCCCGACAGTGAACACTGAAGCTTTCTTT CASSPTVNTEAFF
15 TRBJ2-7 NA TRBV11-3 NA TGTGCCAGCAGCTTAGCAGCAGGGACGAACTACGAGCAGTACTTC CASSLAAGTNYEQYF
15 TRBJ2-5 TRBD2 TRBV28 NA TGTGCCAGCAGTTCCCCCGGGACTAGCGCCGAGACCCAGTACTTC CASSSPGTSAETQYF